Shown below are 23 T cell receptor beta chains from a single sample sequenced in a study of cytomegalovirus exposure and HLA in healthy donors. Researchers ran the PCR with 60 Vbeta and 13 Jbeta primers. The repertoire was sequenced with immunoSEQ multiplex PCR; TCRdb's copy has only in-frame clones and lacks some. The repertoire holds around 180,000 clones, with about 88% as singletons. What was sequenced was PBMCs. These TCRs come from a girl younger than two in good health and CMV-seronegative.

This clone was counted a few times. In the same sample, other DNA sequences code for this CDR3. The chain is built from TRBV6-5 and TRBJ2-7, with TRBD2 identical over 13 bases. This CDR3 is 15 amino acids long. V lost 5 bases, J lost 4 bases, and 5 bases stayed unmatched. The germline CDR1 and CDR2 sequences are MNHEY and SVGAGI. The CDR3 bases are TGTGCCAGCAGTCGCTCACTAGCGGGAGGGTACGAGCAGTACTTC. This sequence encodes CASSRSLAGGYEQYF.

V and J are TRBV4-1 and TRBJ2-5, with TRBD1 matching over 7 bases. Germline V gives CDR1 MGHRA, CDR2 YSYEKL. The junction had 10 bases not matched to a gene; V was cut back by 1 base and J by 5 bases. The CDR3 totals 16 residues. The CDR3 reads CASSQVRGPPGETQYF. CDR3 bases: TGCGCCAGCAGCCAAGTAAGGGGGCCGCCCGGGGAGACCCAGTACTTC.

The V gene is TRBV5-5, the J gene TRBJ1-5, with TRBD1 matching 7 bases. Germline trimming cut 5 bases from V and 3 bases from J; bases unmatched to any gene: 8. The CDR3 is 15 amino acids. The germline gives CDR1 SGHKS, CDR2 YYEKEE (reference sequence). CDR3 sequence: CASSEGGPSNQPQHF. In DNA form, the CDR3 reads TGTGCCAGCAGTGAAGGGGGCCCTTCCAATCAGCCCCAGCATTTT. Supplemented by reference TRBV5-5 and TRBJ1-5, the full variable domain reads DAGVTQSPTHLIKTRGQQVTLRCSPISGHKSVSWYQQVLGQGPQFIFQYYEKEERGRGNFPDRFSARQFPNYSSELNVNALLLGDSALYLCASSEGGPSNQPQHFGDGTRLSIL.

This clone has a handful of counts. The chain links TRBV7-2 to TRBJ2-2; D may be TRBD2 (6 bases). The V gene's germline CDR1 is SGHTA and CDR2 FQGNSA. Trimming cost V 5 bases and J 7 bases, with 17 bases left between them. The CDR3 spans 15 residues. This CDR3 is CASSQWTTHRGELFF. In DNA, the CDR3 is TGTGCCAGCAGCCAATGGACTACCCATCGCGGGGAGCTGTTTTTT.

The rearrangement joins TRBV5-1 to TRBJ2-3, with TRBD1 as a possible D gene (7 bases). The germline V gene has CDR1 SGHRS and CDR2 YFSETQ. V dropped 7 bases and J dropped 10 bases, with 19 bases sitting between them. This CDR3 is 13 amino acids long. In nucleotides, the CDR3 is TGCGCCAGCGAGGCAGGCGGGACAGACTCGCAGTATTTT. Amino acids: CASEAGGTDSQYF.

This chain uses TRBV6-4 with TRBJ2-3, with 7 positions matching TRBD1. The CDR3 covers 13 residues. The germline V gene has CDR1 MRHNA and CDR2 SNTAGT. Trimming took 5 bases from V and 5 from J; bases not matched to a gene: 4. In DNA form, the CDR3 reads TGTGCCAGCAGTACTCACAGGGGAGATACGCAGTATTTT. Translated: CASSTHRGDTQYF.

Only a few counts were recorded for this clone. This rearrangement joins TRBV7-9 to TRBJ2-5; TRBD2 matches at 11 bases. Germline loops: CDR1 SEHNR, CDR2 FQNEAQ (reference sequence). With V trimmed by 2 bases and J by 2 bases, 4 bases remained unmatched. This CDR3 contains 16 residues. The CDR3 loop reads CASSLRLAGQQETQYF. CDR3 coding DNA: TGTGCCAGCAGCTTAAGACTAGCGGGGCAACAAGAGACCCAGTACTTC.

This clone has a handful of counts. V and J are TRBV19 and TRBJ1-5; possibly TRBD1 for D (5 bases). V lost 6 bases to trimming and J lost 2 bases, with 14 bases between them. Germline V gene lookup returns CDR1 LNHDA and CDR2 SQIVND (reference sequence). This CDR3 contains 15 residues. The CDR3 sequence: CASSRGTLGNQPQHF. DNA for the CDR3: TGTGCCAGTAGCCGCGGGACTCTCGGCAATCAGCCCCAGCATTTT.

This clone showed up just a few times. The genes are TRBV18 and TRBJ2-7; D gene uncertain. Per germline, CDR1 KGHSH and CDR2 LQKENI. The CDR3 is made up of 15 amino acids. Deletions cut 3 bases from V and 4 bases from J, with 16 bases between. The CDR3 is CASSPQSDLAYEQYF. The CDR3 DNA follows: TGTGCCAGCTCACCCCAGTCCGATCTGGCATACGAGCAGTACTTC.

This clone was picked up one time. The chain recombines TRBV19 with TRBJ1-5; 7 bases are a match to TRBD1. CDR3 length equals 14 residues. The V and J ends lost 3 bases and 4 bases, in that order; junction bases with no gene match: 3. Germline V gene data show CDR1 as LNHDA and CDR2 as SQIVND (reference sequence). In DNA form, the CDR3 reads TGTGCCAGTAGTATTCGACAGGGAAATCAGCCCCAGCATTTT. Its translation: CASSIRQGNQPQHF.

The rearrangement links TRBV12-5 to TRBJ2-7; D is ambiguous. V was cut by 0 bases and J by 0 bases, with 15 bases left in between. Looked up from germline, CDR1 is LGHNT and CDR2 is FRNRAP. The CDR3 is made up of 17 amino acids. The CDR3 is CASGLVLPALSSYEQYF. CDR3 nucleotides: TGTGCTAGTGGTTTGGTCCTCCCCGCTCTGAGCTCCTACGAGCAGTACTTC.

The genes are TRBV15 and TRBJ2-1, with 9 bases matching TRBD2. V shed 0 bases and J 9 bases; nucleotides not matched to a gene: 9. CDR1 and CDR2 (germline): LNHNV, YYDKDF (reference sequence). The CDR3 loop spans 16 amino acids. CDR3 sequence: CATSREASGVLSEQFF. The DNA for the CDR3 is TGTGCCACCAGCAGAGAGGCTAGCGGGGTTTTGAGTGAGCAGTTCTTC.

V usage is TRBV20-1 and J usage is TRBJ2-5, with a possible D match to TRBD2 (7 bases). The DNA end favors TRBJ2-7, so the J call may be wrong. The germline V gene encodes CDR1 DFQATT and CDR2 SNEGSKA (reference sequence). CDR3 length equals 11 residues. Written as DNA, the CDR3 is TGCGGGGGGGCGGGACCCTACGAGCAGTACTTC. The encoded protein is CGGAGPYEQYF.

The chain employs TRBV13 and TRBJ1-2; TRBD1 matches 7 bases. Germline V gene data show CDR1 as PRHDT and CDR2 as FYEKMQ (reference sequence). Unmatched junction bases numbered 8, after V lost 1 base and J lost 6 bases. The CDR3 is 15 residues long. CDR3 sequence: CASSLVGTEVNGYTF. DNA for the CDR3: TGTGCCAGCAGCTTAGTTGGGACAGAAGTAAATGGCTACACCTTC.

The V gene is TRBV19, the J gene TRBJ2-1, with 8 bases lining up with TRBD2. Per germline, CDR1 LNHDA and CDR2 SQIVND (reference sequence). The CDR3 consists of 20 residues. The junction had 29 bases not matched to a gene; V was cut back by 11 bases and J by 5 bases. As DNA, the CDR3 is TGTGCCCCAAGGATGTGGTGGGAGCCCCCGGGGACTAGGATCCACAATGAGCAGTTCTTC. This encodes CAPRMWWEPPGTRIHNEQFF.

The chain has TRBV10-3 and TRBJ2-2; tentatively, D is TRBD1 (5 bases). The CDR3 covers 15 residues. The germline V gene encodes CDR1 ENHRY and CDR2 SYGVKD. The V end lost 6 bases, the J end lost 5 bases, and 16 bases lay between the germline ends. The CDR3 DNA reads TGTGCCATCAGGCCGTCAGGGTTAAAGACCGGGGAGCTGTTTTTT. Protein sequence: CAIRPSGLKTGELFF.

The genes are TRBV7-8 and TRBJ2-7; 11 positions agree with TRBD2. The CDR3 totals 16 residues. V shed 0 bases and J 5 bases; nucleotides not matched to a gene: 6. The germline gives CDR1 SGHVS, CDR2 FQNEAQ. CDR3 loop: CASSLADLAGGNEQYF. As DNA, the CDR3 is TGTGCCAGCAGCTTAGCGGACCTAGCGGGGGGAAACGAGCAGTACTTC.

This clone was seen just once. CDR3 DNA sequence: TGTGTGTGTCGGGGGGGAGAAGAGACCCAGTACTTC. Translating it yields CVCRGGEETQYF. The gene calls are TRBV7-9 and TRBJ2-5; 8 bases agree with TRBD2. Per germline, CDR1 SEHNR and CDR2 FQNEAQ (reference sequence). The CDR3 contains 12 residues.

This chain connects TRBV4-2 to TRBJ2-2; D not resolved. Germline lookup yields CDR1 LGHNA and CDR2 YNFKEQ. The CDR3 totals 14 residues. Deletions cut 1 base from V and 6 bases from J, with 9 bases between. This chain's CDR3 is CASSQGILAGELFF. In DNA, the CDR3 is TGTGCCAGCAGCCAAGGAATTTTAGCCGGGGAGCTGTTTTTT.

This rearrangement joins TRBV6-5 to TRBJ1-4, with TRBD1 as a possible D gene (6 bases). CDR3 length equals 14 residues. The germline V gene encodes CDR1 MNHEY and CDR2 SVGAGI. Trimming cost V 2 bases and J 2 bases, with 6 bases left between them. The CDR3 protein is CASSYGGTNEKLFF. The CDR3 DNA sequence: TGTGCCAGCAGTTACGGGGGCACTAATGAAAAACTGTTTTTT.

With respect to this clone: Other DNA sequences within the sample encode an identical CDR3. CDR3 DNA: TGTGCCAGCTCACCACCTTCACAGGGTTTTTACAATGAGCAGTTCTTC. Its translation: CASSPPSQGFYNEQFF. The gene calls are TRBV18 and TRBJ2-1; a possible D gene is TRBD1 (6 bases). The CDR3 length is 16 residues. V was cut by 0 bases and J by 4 bases, with 13 bases left in between. CDR1 is KGHSH, CDR2 LQKENI, per germline.

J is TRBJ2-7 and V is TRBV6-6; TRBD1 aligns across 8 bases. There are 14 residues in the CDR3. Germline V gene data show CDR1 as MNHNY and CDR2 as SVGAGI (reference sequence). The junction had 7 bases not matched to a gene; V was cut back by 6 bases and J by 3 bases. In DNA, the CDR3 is TGTGCCAGCAGGGATCAGGGGGCCCTCTACGAGCAGTACTTC. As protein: CASRDQGALYEQYF.

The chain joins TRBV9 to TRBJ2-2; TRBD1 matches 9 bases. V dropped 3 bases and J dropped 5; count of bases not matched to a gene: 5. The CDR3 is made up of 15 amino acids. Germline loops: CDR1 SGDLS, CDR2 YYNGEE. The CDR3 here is CASSGRTGETGELFF. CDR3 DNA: TGTGCCAGCAGCGGAAGGACAGGGGAAACCGGGGAGCTGTTTTTT.